This T cell receptor (beta chain) was sequenced for a study of blood T cells in healthy people across ages. There are 15 residues in the CDR3. Germline CDR1 KGHSH, CDR2 LQKENI. Concerning this clonotype: The junction departs from germline at one end; a sequencing error may be responsible.

Then a second PCR, running about 6 to 12 cycles, was carried out with a sample-barcoded 5' primer and a J-beta primer mix. TCRdb redid the calling of the 5' RACE reads with MiXCR, one entry per CDR3 protein. The sample has approximately 900,000 distinct CDR3 sequences, 25% to 35% seen once. These same data were also listed under a study on T cells of mothers and their children.

Sequences were obtained from blood. V is TRBV18 and J is TRBJ1-6, with 7 bases that match TRBD1. The sequence was obtained from a woman in her thirties or forties in good health. The CDR3 DNA reads as TGTGCCAGCCCACCAGGGACAGCGTATAATTCACCCCTCCACTTT. It specifies CASPPGTAYNSPLHF.